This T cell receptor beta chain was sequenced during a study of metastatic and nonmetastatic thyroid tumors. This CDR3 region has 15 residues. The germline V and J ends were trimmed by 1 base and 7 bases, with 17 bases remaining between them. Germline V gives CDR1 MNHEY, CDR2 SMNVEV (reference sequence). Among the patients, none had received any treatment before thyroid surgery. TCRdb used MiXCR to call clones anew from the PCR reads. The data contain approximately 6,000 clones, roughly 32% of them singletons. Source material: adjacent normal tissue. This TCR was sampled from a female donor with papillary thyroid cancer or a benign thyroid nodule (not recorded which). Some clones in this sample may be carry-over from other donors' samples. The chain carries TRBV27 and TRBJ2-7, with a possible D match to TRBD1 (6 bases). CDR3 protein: CASSLWWTALEEQYF. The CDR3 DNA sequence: TGTGCCAGCAGTTTATGGTGGACAGCCCTTGAGGAGCAGTACTTC.